This record covers a single TCR beta chain. Generated by immunoSEQ multiplex PCR, the TCRdb table keeps only in-frame clones and is missing some. Here the sample spans 81,000 or so clones, 96% being singletons. This record belongs to a study of technical replicates of blood from a few donors. The TCR was taken from a human donor in good health. Sequenced sample: T cells isolated from PBMCs.

The chain's CDR3 is CASSLGRYTEAFF. In DNA form, the CDR3 reads TGTGCCAGCAGTTTAGGTCGGTACACTGAAGCTTTCTTT. The chain carries TRBV28 and TRBJ1-1, with D unresolved. The CDR3 covers 13 residues. V was trimmed by 2 bases and J by 3 bases, leaving 7 bases between them. Germline CDR1 MDHEN, CDR2 SYDVKM.